This entry lists 11 T cell receptor beta chains sequenced from one sample in a study of cytomegalovirus exposure and HLA in healthy donors. The PCR made use of 60 Vbeta and 13 Jbeta primers. Assay used: immunoSEQ multiplex PCR; TCRdb lists only in-frame clones, some missing. Of roughly 110,000 clones in the sample, 75% to 85% were seen once. The source material was PBMCs. These receptor sequences come from a woman between 18 and 30 years old in good health and CMV-seropositive.

This chain uses TRBV7-2 with TRBJ1-2; D remains unclear. V was cut by 1 base and J by 3 bases, with 9 bases left in between. CDR1 and CDR2 (germline): SGHTA, FQGNSA. There are 14 residues in the CDR3. In DNA, the CDR3 is TGTGCCAGCAGCTTAGGTTGGCAGGACTATGGCTACACCTTC. Its translation: CASSLGWQDYGYTF.

This clone was observed a few times. Different DNA sequences within this sample yield the same CDR3. The J gene is TRBJ1-1, the V gene TRBV4-1; D is ambiguous. This CDR3 contains 17 residues. Trimming removed 2 bases at V and 1 base at J, with 17 bases between. Germline lookup yields CDR1 MGHRA and CDR2 YSYEKL. For the CDR3, the DNA is TGCGCCAGCAGCCAATCTAGAGGGCTGCTTTCGAACACTGAAGCTTTCTTT. It translates to CASSQSRGLLSNTEAFF.

Only one count was recorded for this clone. The chain combines TRBV28 with TRBJ1-2; the match to TRBD1 covers 7 bases. CDR1 is MDHEN and CDR2 is SYDVKM in the germline V gene. The CDR3 has 12 residues. The ends lost 6 bases at V and 8 bases at J; junction bases unmatched: 6. In nucleotides, the CDR3 is TGTGCCAGCAGCACGACAGGGTCGGGCTACACCTTC. Protein product: CASSTTGSGYTF.

The rearrangement uses TRBV5-1 and TRBJ1-3; D unclear. The germline V gene encodes CDR1 SGHRS and CDR2 YFSETQ. Between the trimmed V and J ends, which lost 0 bases and 8 bases, there was a span of 12 bases. This CDR3 is built from 14 residues. CDR3 protein: CASSLEGRADTIYF. CDR3 DNA sequence: TGCGCCAGCAGCTTGGAAGGCAGAGCGGACACCATATATTTT.

The chain recombines TRBV19 with TRBJ2-2; 7 nucleotides match TRBD1. The CDR3 is 16 amino acids. Germline V CDR1 and CDR2: LNHDA, SQIVND (reference sequence). V was pared by 0 bases and J by 1 base, with 2 bases of the junction left unmatched. The CDR3 DNA reads TGTGCCAGTAGTATAGAGGACAGGTGGAACACCGGGGAGCTGTTTTTT. This translates into CASSIEDRWNTGELFF.

This rearrangement joins TRBV19 to TRBJ1-1; D is undetermined. The V and J ends lost 5 bases and 2 bases respectively, with 12 bases between them. Germline V gene data show CDR1 as LNHDA and CDR2 as SQIVND (reference sequence). The CDR3 runs to 14 residues. CDR3 amino acids: CASSPTDFNTEAFF. In DNA form, the CDR3 reads TGTGCCAGTAGTCCCACGGACTTCAACACTGAAGCTTTCTTT. Looking up the rest from reference TRBV19 and TRBJ1-1 gives the full variable domain: DGGITQSPKYLFRKEGQNVTLSCEQNLNHDAMYWYRQDPGQGLRLIYYSQIVNDFQKGDIAEGYSVSREKKESFPLTVTSAQKNPTAFYLCASSPTDFNTEAFFGQGTRLTVV.

V usage is TRBV6-5 and J usage is TRBJ1-2; the D is unclear. The V end lost 6 bases, the J end lost 3 bases, and 17 bases lay between the germline ends. This CDR3 has 15 amino acids. Germline V gene sequence: CDR1 MNHEY, CDR2 SVGAGI. CDR3 in amino acids: CASSASGRGHYGYTF. The CDR3 DNA reads as TGTGCCAGCAGCGCATCCGGACGGGGTCACTATGGCTACACCTTC.

This clone was counted once. This sequence joins TRBV6-1 and TRBJ1-5, with 9 positions matching TRBD1. This CDR3 comprises 16 residues. J lost 7 bases, V lost 4 bases, and 11 bases had no gene match. CDR1 and CDR2 from the germline V gene are MNHNS and SASEGT. The DNA of the CDR3 is TGTGCCAGCAGTGCACTTATGACAGGGGGGGGCCAGCCCCAGCATTTT. Amino acid sequence: CASSALMTGGGQPQHF.

The V gene is TRBV7-9, the J gene TRBJ2-1, with D uncertain. The length of the CDR3 is 12 residues. Looked up from germline, CDR1 is SEHNR and CDR2 is FQNEAQ (reference sequence). Between the trimmed V and J ends, which lost 2 bases and 9 bases, there was a span of 8 bases. The CDR3 sequence: CASSLSSAEQFF. CDR3 bases: TGTGCCAGCAGCTTATCAAGCGCTGAGCAGTTCTTC. Looking up the rest from reference TRBV7-9 and TRBJ2-1 gives the full variable domain: DTGVSQNPRHKITKRGQNVTFRCDPISEHNRLYWYRQTLGQGPEFLTYFQNEAQLEKSRLLSDRFSAERPKGSFSTLEIQRTEQGDSAMYLCASSLSSAEQFFGPGTRLTVL.

This clone is a singleton in its sample. The chain couples TRBV4-1 to TRBJ1-5; D unresolved. Trimming removed 1 base from V and 2 bases from J, with 9 bases in between. Per germline, CDR1 MGHRA and CDR2 YSYEKL. There are 15 residues in the CDR3. CDR3 sequence (DNA): TGCGCCAGCAGCCAAGCCGGGGTAGGCAATCAGCCCCAGCATTTT. It is translated as CASSQAGVGNQPQHF.

A word on this clone: The junction departs from the called germline gene at one end, perhaps through a read error. The rearrangement joins TRBV7-9 to TRBJ2-1, with D possibly TRBD2 on 5 matching bases. CDR1 and CDR2 from the germline V gene are SEHNR and FQNEAQ (reference sequence). There are 12 residues in the CDR3. CDR3 loop: CSSSLMRDKQFF. CDR3 DNA: TGTTCCAGCAGCTTAATGAGGGATAAGCAGTTCTTC. Full variable domain (missing parts from reference TRBV7-9 and TRBJ2-1): DTGVSQNPRHKITKRGQNVTFRCDPISEHNRLYWYRQTLGQGPEFLTYFQNEAQLEKSRLLSDRFSAERPKGSFSTLEIQRTEQGDSAMYLCSSSLMRDKQFFGPGTRLTVL.